This TCR beta chain was recovered during a study of OX40 agonist ivuxolimab in advanced cancers. A note on this clone: Its antigen remains unknown.

Germline V CDR1 and CDR2: SGHRS, YFSETQ. V was pared by 3 bases and J by 9 bases, with 10 bases of the junction left unmatched. The CDR3 extends over 15 amino acids. Some clones are missing from TCRdb's copy, which holds only in-frame ones; the method was immunoSEQ multiplex PCR. This sample carries about 64,000 clones, about four fifths of them seen once, and the ten largest clones take approximately 5%. The study, taken as a whole, reports: Doses of 0.1 to 3.0 mg/kg were accompanied by clonal expansion of CD4+ and CD8+ blood T cells by week 6. Compared with others, partial responders at 0.1-3.0 mg/kg displayed clonal expansion among the lowest.

The sequencing used CD4+ or CD8+ T cells sorted from blood, collected in a trial of the OX40 agonist ivuxolimab. The V and J genes are TRBV5-1 and TRBJ2-1; 9 bases are shared with TRBD2. This TCR was sampled from an adult with an advanced solid tumor such as melanoma, head and neck, liver or kidney cancer. This chain's CDR3 is CASSSSAGGNSEQFF. The CDR3 DNA reads as TGCGCCAGCAGCTCCTCCGCGGGGGGGAATAGTGAGCAGTTCTTC.